This is a list of T cell receptor beta chains from one sample in a study of blood T cell repertoires in COVID-19. Produced via immunoSEQ multiplex PCR; TCRdb's table is partial and in-frame only. The profile shows roughly 62,000 clones, around nine tenths of them singletons. The sequencing sample was made of peripheral blood. The receptors here all came from a human donor with active COVID-19. The donor label of this sample is uncertain. Each CDR3 is given with its conserved first and last residue. A D gene is named only where the DNA matches it firmly. The size entry is marked missing in some rows and otherwise reads once, few, many or a size class.

J,size,D,V,DNA,CDR3
TRBJ2-3,.,.,TRBV5-1,TGCGCCAGCAGCTTTGGGGCCACAGATACGCAGTATTTT,CASSFGATDTQYF
TRBJ1-5,.,.,TRBV7-8,TGTGCCAGCAGCCCCCGCGAGTATCAGCCCCAGCATTTT,CASSPREYQPQHF
TRBJ1-5,.,.,TRBV7-9,TGTGCCAGCAGCTTAGAGGGGTACAATCAGCCCCAGCATTTT,CASSLEGYNQPQHF
TRBJ1-5,.,.,TRBV6-5,TGTGCCAGCAAGGAGACAGGTAAACGTAATCAGCCCCAGCATTTT,CASKETGKRNQPQHF
TRBJ1-1,.,TRBD1,TRBV5-1,TGCGCCAGCAGCTTGGTGCACAGGGGGAACACTGAAGCTTTCTTT,CASSLVHRGNTEAFF
TRBJ2-7,once,TRBD1,TRBV29-1,TGCAGCGGTGGGACAGGGTCTCTGGACGAGCAGTACTTC,CSGGTGSLDEQYF
TRBJ1-2,once,.,TRBV11-3,TGTGCCAGCAGCTTCAGTGGGAGTGGCTACACCTTC,CASSFSGSGYTF
TRBJ2-7,.,.,TRBV4-3,TGCGCCAGCAGCCAAGTTACCGGGTACCGTTACGAGCAGTACTTC,CASSQVTGYRYEQYF
TRBJ1-2,.,.,TRBV28,TGTGCCAGCAGACTCCTTAACTATGGCTACACCTTC,CASRLLNYGYTF
TRBJ2-7,.,.,TRBV10-3,TGTGCCATCAGTGGAGCGGGTCGAACCTACGAGCAGTACTTC,CAISGAGRTYEQYF
TRBJ1-1,.,TRBD1,TRBV3-1/TRBV3-2,TGTGCCAGCAGCCAAGAGGGGAACCCCCAGGGGGGAAACACTGAAGCTTTCTTT,CASSQEGNPQGGNTEAFF
TRBJ2-6,.,.,TRBV7-6,TGTGCCAGCAGCTTGGGGGGACCCTCATTCTCTGGGGCCAACGTCCTGACTTTC,CASSLGGPSFSGANVLTF
TRBJ1-4,.,.,TRBV30,TGTGCCTGGAGTGGACGGAGGGGATCTAATGAAAAACTGTTTTTT,CAWSGRRGSNEKLFF
TRBJ2-7,.,TRBD1,TRBV7-9,TGTGCCAGTAGCCCATCCCGAACCCTTACCGGGACAGGGGTTCTTAAGCAGTACTTC,CASSPSRTLTGTGVLKQYF
TRBJ1-2,.,TRBD1,TRBV2,TGTGCCAGCAGCCCACAGGGGGGGGCGAACTATGGCTACACCTTC,CASSPQGGANYGYTF
TRBJ1-1,.,.,TRBV15,TGTGCCACCAGCAGCGAATTAACAGTGAACACTGAAGCTTTCTTT,CATSSELTVNTEAFF
TRBJ1-4,few,.,TRBV19,TGTGCCAGTAGTATCGGTGGGCTTCGGGAAAAACTGTTTTTT,CASSIGGLREKLFF
TRBJ1-4,few,TRBD1,TRBV2,TGTGCCAGCAGTGCCCGGGGACAGGCAACTAATGAAAAACTGTTTTTT,CASSARGQATNEKLFF
TRBJ2-1,.,TRBD2,TRBV9,TGTGCCAGCAGCGTGGCTCCACGGCTAGCGGGAGGGGTTACGGGTGAGCAGTTCTTC,CASSVAPRLAGGVTGEQFF
TRBJ1-2,.,TRBD1,TRBV11-2,TGTGCCAGCAGCTTAACCCCCGACAGGGTATATGGCTACACCTTC,CASSLTPDRVYGYTF
TRBJ1-1,.,.,TRBV5-1,TGCGCCAGCAGCTCGATGGGGCAACGGACTGAAGCTTTCTTT,CASSSMGQRTEAFF
TRBJ2-4,.,.,TRBV27,TGTGCCAGCAGTAGCCTAATCGCCAAAAACATTCAGTACTTC,CASSSLIAKNIQYF
TRBJ1-2,once,.,TRBV5-1,TGCGCCAGCAGCTTGGGTTCGGGGGGTCAGGGCTACACCTTC,CASSLGSGGQGYTF
TRBJ2-5,.,.,TRBV5-8,TGTGCCAGCAGCTTTGGGCTCGAGACCCAGTACTTC,CASSFGLETQYF
TRBJ1-6,.,.,TRBV7-6,TGTGCCAGCAGCTTAGCGGTCGAGGATAATTCACCCCTCCACTTT,CASSLAVEDNSPLHF
TRBJ2-1,.,TRBD2,TRBV10-3,TGTGCCATCAGTGAGTCGAACCTCTCCGGGGGGGAGCAGTTCTTC,CAISESNLSGGEQFF
TRBJ2-3,.,.,TRBV6-6,TGTGCCAGCAAGCCCAGCACAGATACGCAGTATTTT,CASKPSTDTQYF
TRBJ1-1,.,.,TRBV7-3,TGTGCCAGCAGCTTAGAGGCCCGTCTGAACACTGAAGCTTTCTTT,CASSLEARLNTEAFF
TRBJ1-5,.,.,TRBV19,TGTGCCAGCCACAGCCCCGGGGAGCAGCCCCAGCATTTT,CASHSPGEQPQHF
TRBJ1-2,.,TRBD1,TRBV29-1,TGCAGCGTCACAGGCCGGACAGGGGGCTATGGCTACACCTTC,CSVTGRTGGYGYTF
TRBJ1-1,.,TRBD1,TRBV5-1,TGCGCCAGCAGCTTACCGGGACAGGTTGAAGCTTTCTTT,CASSLPGQVEAFF
TRBJ2-7,.,.,TRBV10-3,TGTGCCATCAGTGCGCCCCGGGACTCCTACTCCTACGAGCAGTACTTC,CAISAPRDSYSYEQYF
TRBJ2-7,.,TRBD2,TRBV5-1,TGCGCCAGCAGCCGCGGGACTAGCGGACCGGTGGACGAGCAGTACTTC,CASSRGTSGPVDEQYF
TRBJ2-7,.,.,TRBV21-1,TGTGCCAGCAGCCCTGAGGGGACAGGGGAGTATATGACCTACGAGCAGTACTTC,CASSPEGTGEYMTYEQYF
TRBJ2-3,.,.,TRBV29-1,TGCAGCGTTCGGCTGGGCCTCAGCACAGATACGCAGTATTTT,CSVRLGLSTDTQYF
TRBJ2-7,.,.,TRBV29-1,TGCAGCGTTGGGGCAGCCTACGAGCAGTACTTC,CSVGAAYEQYF
TRBJ2-4,.,.,TRBV30,TGTGCCTGGAGCATACTCACAGGCGTAGCCAAAAACATTCAGTACTTC,CAWSILTGVAKNIQYF
TRBJ1-2,.,.,TRBV5-6,TGTGCCAGCAGCCTAGGGGGGGAACGCGACTATGGCTACACCTTC,CASSLGGERDYGYTF
TRBJ1-3,.,.,TRBV6-6,TGTGCCAGCAGGCCACCGACGGGGGACTCTGGAAACACCATATATTTT,CASRPPTGDSGNTIYF